This passage covers 25 T cell receptor beta chains from one sample sequenced in a study of post-analysis software for immune sequencing data (dated by TCRdb to between 2014 and 2017). Study-wide findings and limitations: Roughly 5 TRBV segments, including TRBV5-6, TRBV5-1 and TRBV20-1, were significantly more frequent in patients than controls.

No antigen has been assigned to these receptors. The library was obtained by PCR. TCRdb lists the instrument as Illumina HiSeq 2500. Unique molecular identifiers were incorporated into TCR beta cDNA libraries to reduce PCR and sequencing biases. TCRdb reprocessed the public reads (quality trimming at Q25 with fastp, clone calling with MiXCR) and kept in-frame beta chains. Rows matching on CDR3 protein sequence are summarized as one entry with the most common DNA and genes. The sample table lists about 680,000 distinct CDR3 sequences, approximately 60% of them with a count of one. The ten largest make up 11% of the sample. Sequences were obtained from blood. These receptors were taken from a girl aged 2-10 years with multiple sclerosis.

Only a few counts were recorded for this clonotype. The CDR3 nucleotides read TGCGCCAGCAAGGACAGGGCATTCTATGGCTACACCTTC. The encoded protein is CASKDRAFYGYTF. The gene calls are TRBV10-2 and TRBJ1-2; TRBD1 agrees at 8 bases. V trimming: 7 bases; J trimming: 4 bases; junction bases outside the gene matches: 5. The CDR3 totals 13 residues. CDR1 is WSHSY and CDR2 is SAAADI in the germline V gene.

This chain uses TRBV11-2 with TRBJ2-3, with D possibly called TRBD1 or TRBD2 (5 bases each). CDR1 SGHAT and CDR2 FQNNGV come from the germline V gene. The CDR3 runs 13 residues. Trimming stripped 0 bases from V and 13 bases from J, with 14 bases between. CDR3 DNA: TGTGCCAGCAGCTTAGAGCCGACGGTGGGGGAGTATTTT. Encoded protein: CASSLEPTVGEYF.

The J gene is TRBJ1-2, the V gene TRBV10-3; the D is unclear. Trimming stripped 2 bases from V and 4 bases from J, with 8 bases between. Germline V gene data show CDR1 as ENHRY and CDR2 as SYGVKD. The CDR3 is made up of 13 amino acids. The CDR3 region is CAISETQTYGYTF. The CDR3 nucleotides are TGTGCCATCAGTGAGACTCAGACCTATGGCTACACCTTC.

Worth noting for this clonotype: Germline is not matched at one junction end, which may reflect a read error. The chain joins TRBV5-1 to TRBJ2-1, with 7 bases matching TRBD2. Germline lookup yields CDR1 SGHRS and CDR2 YFSETQ. The CDR3 spans 17 residues. The CDR3 sequence is CASNLWGGSGSYNEQFF. The DNA of the CDR3 is TGCGCCAGCAACTTGTGGGGCGGGAGTGGATCCTACAATGAGCAGTTCTTC.

This chain joins TRBV4-1 and TRBJ1-3; D is uncertain. Trimming removed 1 base at V and 0 bases at J, with 13 bases between. This CDR3 comprises 17 residues. Germline-derived CDR1 and CDR2 are MGHRA and YSYEKL. The CDR3 sequence: CASSQGRARSSGNTIYF. In nucleotides, the CDR3 is TGCGCCAGCAGCCAAGGACGGGCTCGGAGCTCTGGAAACACCATATATTTT.

The rearrangement links TRBV5-1 to TRBJ2-6; D remains unclear. Trimming left V 0 bases short and J 0 bases short, with 10 bases between. The CDR3 sequence is 17 residues long. Per germline, CDR1 SGHRS and CDR2 YFSETQ. CDR3 sequence: CASSLAPRSSGANVLTF. The CDR3 DNA reads as TGCGCCAGCAGCTTGGCCCCCAGGAGCTCTGGGGCCAACGTCCTGACTTTC.

In its sample, this clonotype was seen a few times. The chain is built from TRBV7-6 and TRBJ2-3; D is ambiguous. V was shortened by 5 bases and J by 4 bases, with 7 bases between the two germline ends. Germline V gene data show CDR1 as SGHVS and CDR2 as FNYEAQ. The CDR3 consists of 12 residues. DNA for the CDR3: TGTGCCAGCAGCCAAGTCCCAGATACGCAGTATTTT. This translates into CASSQVPDTQYF.

This clonotype came up a few times. V and J are TRBV20-1 and TRBJ2-3; 16 bases agree with TRBD2. From germline, CDR1 is DFQATT and CDR2 SNEGSKA (reference sequence). The CDR3 is 16 residues long. V was pared by 6 bases and J by 1 base, with 4 bases of the junction left unmatched. The CDR3 nucleotides are TGCAGTGCGGGACTAGCGGGGGGGCATGGCACAGATACGCAGTATTTT. Translating gives CSAGLAGGHGTDTQYF.

The chain employs TRBV7-9 and TRBJ1-1, with TRBD1 identical over 7 bases. Per the germline V gene, CDR1 is SEHNR and CDR2 is FQNEAQ (reference sequence). With V trimmed by 7 bases and J by 4 bases, 6 bases remained unmatched. The CDR3 totals 13 residues. The CDR3 sequence is CASTSRQGTEAFF. The DNA of the CDR3 is TGTGCCAGCACCTCCAGACAGGGCACTGAAGCTTTCTTT.

This chain connects TRBV6-2 or TRBV6-3 to TRBJ2-4; D is undetermined. The CDR3 extends over 14 amino acids. Germline V gives CDR1 MNHEY, CDR2 SVGEGT. V was trimmed by 1 base and J by 8 bases, leaving 12 bases between them. The CDR3 loop reads CASSYYTRRDIQYF. In DNA form, the CDR3 reads TGTGCCAGCAGTTACTACACGAGAAGGGACATTCAGTACTTC.

The chain carries TRBV20-1 and TRBJ2-3; perhaps TRBD2 as D (6 bases). This CDR3 is 13 amino acids long. V dropped 4 bases and J dropped 5 bases, with 13 bases sitting between them. From germline, CDR1 is DFQATT and CDR2 SNEGSKA (reference sequence). CDR3 in DNA: TGCAGTGCTATGGGCGGGGCTGGAGATACGCAGTATTTT. It specifies CSAMGGAGDTQYF.

In its sample, this clonotype was seen a few times. The chain joins TRBV29-1 to TRBJ2-3; perhaps TRBD1 as D (5 bases). Germline V gene lookup returns CDR1 SQVTM and CDR2 ANQGSEA. The CDR3 has 15 residues. V shed 3 bases and J shed 5 bases, with 18 bases lying between them. The CDR3 reads CSVEVEQVALDTQYF. The CDR3 coding sequence is TGCAGCGTTGAGGTTGAACAGGTCGCGCTAGATACGCAGTATTTT.

This chain connects TRBV29-1 to TRBJ2-1; tentative D call: TRBD1 (10 bases). V was trimmed by 3 bases and J by 5 bases, leaving 29 bases between them. The CDR3 sequence is 19 residues long. CDR1 SQVTM and CDR2 ANQGSEA come from the germline V gene. The CDR3 loop reads CSVEALTGGGRGGDNEQFF. The CDR3 nucleotides read TGCAGCGTTGAGGCCCTGACAGGGGGCGGTCGCGGGGGGGACAATGAGCAGTTCTTC.

This chain links TRBV29-1 with TRBJ1-4; TRBD1 might be the D (5 bases). The V end was cut by 4 bases, the J end by 3 bases, with 12 bases between. The germline gives CDR1 SQVTM, CDR2 ANQGSEA. The CDR3 is 14 amino acids. The CDR3 coding sequence is TGCAGCGTTGGTTATCAGGGTGCTAATGAAAAACTGTTTTTT. Protein sequence: CSVGYQGANEKLFF.

The chain employs TRBV20-1 and TRBJ2-7; D gene ambiguous. Trimming removed 3 bases from V and 3 bases from J, with 9 bases in between. In germline, CDR1 is DFQATT, CDR2 SNEGSKA (reference sequence). The CDR3 is 12 amino acids. Here the CDR3 DNA reads TGCAGTGCTAGGGGCAGTCACTACGAGCAGTACTTC. Amino acid sequence: CSARGSHYEQYF.

The chain is built from TRBV10-3 and TRBJ2-1, with 9 bases lining up with TRBD1. Germline values: CDR1 ENHRY, CDR2 SYGVKD. Trimming removed 5 bases from V and 3 bases from J; junction bases left unmatched: 2. The CDR3 length is 14 residues. The DNA for the CDR3 is TGTGCCATCAGTAGGGACAGGGACTACAATGAGCAGTTCTTC. It yields the protein CAISRDRDYNEQFF.

The chain uses TRBV10-3 and TRBJ2-3; 7 bases align to TRBD2. CDR3 length: 16 amino acids. V gave up 3 bases and J gave up 3 bases; unmatched junction bases: 9. Germline V gene sequence: CDR1 ENHRY, CDR2 SYGVKD. The CDR3: CAISDRKRGTTDTQYF. The CDR3 DNA is TGTGCCATCAGTGACCGAAAGCGGGGAACGACAGATACGCAGTATTTT.

The genes are TRBV2 and TRBJ2-3, with TRBD1 matching 11 bases. The CDR3 extends over 15 amino acids. CDR1 is SNHLY, CDR2 FYNNEI, per germline. V shed 3 bases, J shed 8 bases, and the junction held 7 bases outside the gene matches. CDR3 nucleotides: TGTGCCAGCAGTGAGGACAGGGGGCTGTTCGGTACGCAGTATTTT. Amino acid sequence: CASSEDRGLFGTQYF.

The rearrangement uses TRBV3-1 and TRBJ2-1; possibly TRBD2 for D (6 bases). Trimming left V 1 base short and J 7 bases short, with 20 bases between. This CDR3 region has 17 residues. The germline gives CDR1 LGHDT, CDR2 YNNKEL (reference sequence). The CDR3 spells CASSQAWAGPRGNEQFF. The CDR3 bases are TGTGCCAGCAGCCAAGCGTGGGCGGGGCCCCGAGGGAATGAGCAGTTCTTC.

This clonotype showed up just a few times. The CDR3 DNA reads TGTGCCAGCAGGCAACAGGGGGTCTCCTACGAGCAGTACTTC. Protein product: CASRQQGVSYEQYF. The chain links TRBV27 to TRBJ2-7, with 8 bases that match TRBD1. J lost 0 bases, V lost 6 bases, and 4 bases had no gene match. Germline V lookup: CDR1 MNHEY, CDR2 SMNVEV (reference sequence). The CDR3 contains 14 residues.

J is TRBJ1-2 and V is TRBV10-3; a weak D match, TRBD1 (6 bases). V was trimmed by 10 bases and J by 4 bases, leaving 22 bases between them. The CDR3 is made up of 15 amino acids. Germline V gene lookup returns CDR1 ENHRY and CDR2 SYGVKD. The CDR3 DNA sequence: TGTGCCACGCGAACCGCGTTAGGGGGACCCTATGGCTACACCTTC. It codes for CATRTALGGPYGYTF.

This clonotype came up a few times. This chain joins TRBV20-1 and TRBJ2-3; the D gene is possibly TRBD1 (6 bases). From germline, CDR1 is DFQATT and CDR2 SNEGSKA (reference sequence). There are 13 residues in the CDR3. The germline V and J ends were trimmed by 1 base and 5 bases, with 10 bases remaining between them. This chain's CDR3 is CSARGTAGDTQYF. Here the CDR3 DNA reads TGCAGTGCTAGAGGGACAGCAGGAGATACGCAGTATTTT.

This clonotype has more than one count but fewer than ten. This sequence joins TRBV12-3 or TRBV12-4 and TRBJ2-1, with D possibly TRBD2 on 6 matching bases. This CDR3 is built from 13 residues. V was clipped by 3 bases and J by 8 bases, with 11 bases between them. This CDR3 is CASSFGGWDEQFF. CDR3 in DNA: TGTGCCAGCAGTTTTGGGGGGTGGGATGAGCAGTTCTTC.

This CDR3 reads CASSYSIPIPNNEQFF. For the CDR3, the DNA is TGTGCCAGCAGTTACTCGATACCCATCCCAAACAATGAGCAGTTCTTC. The chain employs TRBV6-5 and TRBJ2-1; D not certain. V lost 0 bases and J 5 bases, leaving 14 bases between the germline ends. The CDR3 is made up of 16 amino acids. Germline values: CDR1 MNHEY, CDR2 SVGAGI.

The J gene is TRBJ2-6, the V gene TRBV6-2 or TRBV6-3; 9 bases map to TRBD1. Trimming cost V 2 bases and J 1 base; bases outside gene matches: 6. The V gene's germline CDR1 is MNHEY and CDR2 SVGEGT. The CDR3 spans 18 residues. The CDR3 DNA reads as TGTGCCAGCAGTTACGAGGCGGGACAGGGTTCTGGGGCCAACGTCCTGACTTTC. It encodes CASSYEAGQGSGANVLTF.